This T cell receptor (beta chain) was recorded in a study of blood T cell repertoires in COVID-19. Study in general: Specimens from acute and convalescent COVID-19 originated in the United States, Italy and Spain. Sources were T cells, B-cell-depleted T cells, or PBMCs; the material itself was cDNA or gDNA.

TCRdb keeps only in-frame clones here, not all; method: immunoSEQ multiplex PCR. The top ten clones hold around 4.7% of a sample with 70,000 to 95,000 clones, nearly 95% of them seen once. This clonotype was sampled from a human donor with active COVID-19. The donor label of this sample is uncertain. Sample: peripheral blood.

The CDR3 here is CASSYSRQPQHF. CDR3 DNA: TGTGCCAGCAGTTACTCGAGACAGCCCCAGCATTTT. This rearrangement joins TRBV6-2 or TRBV6-3 to TRBJ1-5; D gene unclear. Per germline, CDR1 MNHEY and CDR2 SVGEGT. With 0 bases removed from V and 7 bases from J, the gap between germline ends came to 4 bases. There are 12 residues in the CDR3.